This T cell receptor beta chain was identified during a study of T cell repertoires in cytomegalovirus infection. On the study more broadly: HLA-C-restricted CMV epitopes, recently identified, and well-studied HLA-B-restricted ones were used by the study. General study points: The ex vivo response showed dominance by HLA-C-restricted CMV-specific TCR beta clonotypes. CMV carriers having the relevant HLA were flagged by cumulative public TCR beta family frequency.

This CDR3 spans 14 amino acids. V shed 5 bases and J 5 bases; nucleotides not matched to a gene: 8. Germline V CDR1 and CDR2: LNHDA, SQIVND (reference sequence). From the reads, TCRdb called clonotypes with MiXCR, one entry per CDR3 protein. Of 300,000 to 400,000 distinct CDR3 sequences listed, about 29% are singletons. This clonotype was counted only a few times. Its cognate antigen is unknown. Sequenced material: cultured PBMCs, taken from culture after CMV antigen stimulation. This rearrangement joins TRBV19 to TRBJ2-5; 7 bases map to TRBD2. The sequence derives from a human donor in good health (CMV status not recorded). Some clones in this sample may be carry-over from other donors' samples. The CDR3 loop is CASSSMGRGETQYF. The CDR3 bases are TGTGCCAGTAGTTCTATGGGGAGGGGTGAGACCCAGTACTTC. Based on the CDR3 plus reference TRBV19 and TRBJ2-5, the full variable domain is DGGITQSPKYLFRKEGQNVTLSCEQNLNHDAMYWYRQDPGQGLRLIYYSQIVNDFQKGDIAEGYSVSREKKESFPLTVTSAQKNPTAFYLCASSSMGRGETQYFGPGTRLLVL.